These T cell receptor beta chains were read from a single sample in a study of T cell responses to AZD1222 COVID-19 vaccine. Data came from immunoSEQ multiplex PCR; TCRdb stores just in-frame clones and leaves some out. The sample includes tens of thousands of clones, over 65% of them seen just once. This specimen was peripheral blood, taken on day 0 of AZD1222 vaccination. These receptor sequences come from an adult in good health. CDR3s include the opening cysteine and the closing phenylalanine or tryptophan. The D gene is left open where the match is weak. Not all rows give a size; the values are once, few, many and, for expanded clones, a class.

V	J	size	D	DNA	CDR3
TRBV30	TRBJ2-7	once	.	TGTGCCTGGAGCTATATCGGCAGGGCGGACGAGCAGTACTTC	CAWSYIGRADEQYF
TRBV10-1	TRBJ1-1	.	.	TGCGCCAGCAGTGGGGGACTTGGGACTGAAGCTTTCTTT	CASSGGLGTEAFF
TRBV11-2	TRBJ2-5	.	.	TGTGCCAGCGCTATCGGGGACACCGGGACCCAGTACTTC	CASAIGDTGTQYF
TRBV5-1	TRBJ2-2	.	TRBD2	TGCGCCAGCAAGGAGACTAGCGGGTCCGGGGAGCTGTTTTTT	CASKETSGSGELFF
TRBV3-1/TRBV3-2	TRBJ2-3	.	.	TGTGCCAGCAGAGGCTTGACAGATACGCAGTATTTT	CASRGLTDTQYF
TRBV5-4	TRBJ1-2	.	.	TGTGCCAGCAGCGCCACTCTTAGGACAGAATTCTATGGCTACACCTTC	CASSATLRTEFYGYTF
TRBV14	TRBJ2-1	.	.	TGTGCCAGCAGCCAATTCAATGAGCAGTTCTTC	CASSQFNEQFF
TRBV11-2	TRBJ1-3	.	.	TGTGCCAGCAGCACCGACCACTCTGGAAACACCATATATTTT	CASSTDHSGNTIYF
TRBV20-1	TRBJ1-3	few	TRBD1	TGCAGTGCCAGTCCAGGACAGGGGACCTTGGGGACCATATATTTT	CSASPGQGTLGTIYF
TRBV21-1	TRBJ2-7	.	.	TGTGCCAGCCCCCTTAACCGGCGCGGACATATCCACGAGCAGTACTTC	CASPLNRRGHIHEQYF
TRBV13	TRBJ2-2	.	.	TGTGCCAGCAGCTCTACCGGGTCCGCGAACACCGGGGAGCTGTTTTTT	CASSSTGSANTGELFF
TRBV7-2	TRBJ1-3	.	TRBD1	TGTGCCAGCAGCTTAGGGACTACAGGGGCAGTCTCTGGAAACACCATATATTTT	CASSLGTTGAVSGNTIYF
TRBV19	TRBJ2-2	.	.	TGTGCCAGTAGTATAAAGGGGGTTCACACCGGGGAGCTGTTTTTT	CASSIKGVHTGELFF
TRBV2	TRBJ2-1	.	TRBD2	TGTGCCAGTTTAGACGGGAGGCGCAATGAGCAGTTCTTC	CASLDGRRNEQFF
TRBV6-4	TRBJ1-1	.	.	TGTGCCAGCAGTGTAAGTCAGTCAAACACTGAAGCTTTCTTT	CASSVSQSNTEAFF
TRBV14	TRBJ1-1	.	TRBD1	TGTGCCAGCAGCCGTGTGACAGGGGCGGGCACTGAAGCTTTCTTT	CASSRVTGAGTEAFF
TRBV18	TRBJ1-3	.	TRBD1	TGTGCCAGCTCACGTCAGGGGGCCGACGGAAACACCATATATTTT	CASSRQGADGNTIYF
TRBV7-2	TRBJ1-1	.	.	TGTGCCAGCAGCTTAGGGGGTGGGACTGAAGCTTTCTTT	CASSLGGGTEAFF
TRBV21-1	TRBJ2-5	.	.	TGTGCCAGCATCCCGGGACACCCCCAAGAGACCCAGTACTTC	CASIPGHPQETQYF
TRBV28	TRBJ2-6	.	.	TGTGCCAGCAGTCGACAGGTCTCTGGGGCCAACGTCCTGACTTTC	CASSRQVSGANVLTF
TRBV30	TRBJ1-5	once	TRBD1	TGTGCCTGGAGTCCGCAGGGGGGGAATCAGCCCCAGCATTTT	CAWSPQGGNQPQHF
TRBV6-6	TRBJ1-3	.	.	TGTGCCAGCAGTCCGTCTGGAAACACCATATATTTT	CASSPSGNTIYF
TRBV28	TRBJ2-3	.	.	TGTGCCAGCAGTTTCCCTCCCTTGTCAGATACGCAGTATTTT	CASSFPPLSDTQYF
TRBV2	TRBJ2-7	once	TRBD2	TGTGCCCGCCGGGAGGCGGGAGGGTACGAGCAGTACTTC	CARREAGGYEQYF
TRBV7-2	TRBJ2-7	once	.	TGTGCCAGCAGTCACGACTTGTACGAGCAGTACTTC	CASSHDLYEQYF
TRBV19	TRBJ1-1	.	.	TGTGCCAGTAGTAACAGGGAAAACACTGAAGCTTTCTTT	CASSNRENTEAFF
TRBV7-2	TRBJ1-2	few	.	TGTGCCAGCAGCTTAGCCCGGCCAACATATGGCTACACCTTC	CASSLARPTYGYTF
TRBV20-1	TRBJ2-5	.	.	TGCAGTGCTAGTACAGCCTCAATTCCGACCCAGTACTTC	CSASTASIPTQYF
TRBV5-1	TRBJ2-5	.	.	TGCGCCAGCAGCTTACAGAACTCCCAAGAGACCCAGTACTTC	CASSLQNSQETQYF
TRBV28	TRBJ1-2	few	.	TGTGCCAGCCAATCGACAGGCTCCTATGGCTACACCTTC	CASQSTGSYGYTF
TRBV11-2	TRBJ1-2	.	TRBD1	TGTGCCAGCAGCTTACCAGGGGGCGGTGGCTACACCTTC	CASSLPGGGGYTF
TRBV11-2	TRBJ2-3	few	.	TGTGCCACCAACGGACTTACTAGCACAGATACGCAGTATTTT	CATNGLTSTDTQYF
TRBV27	TRBJ2-3	.	.	TGTGCCAGCAGTTTATCGTGGGGTGCCGATACGCAGTATTTT	CASSLSWGADTQYF
TRBV6-5	TRBJ1-4	.	.	TGTGCCAGCAGTTACTCGTTTACAGGGACCGAAAAACTGTTTTTT	CASSYSFTGTEKLFF
TRBV5-1	TRBJ2-1	.	TRBD2	TGCGCCAGCAGCTTGGGGGCCGGGGGGAGCTCCTACAATGAGCAGTTCTTC	CASSLGAGGSSYNEQFF
TRBV12-3/TRBV12-4	TRBJ2-1	few	.	TGTGCCAGCAGCACAGGGAATGAGCAGTTCTTC	CASSTGNEQFF
TRBV27	TRBJ1-1	.	.	TGTGCCAGCAGTCGATTGCCGGGGGCGAACACTGAAGCTTTCTTT	CASSRLPGANTEAFF
TRBV7-2	TRBJ2-1	.	TRBD1	TGTGCCAGCAGCTTGGACAGGGATTGGGCGTTCTTC	CASSLDRDWAFF
TRBV4-2	TRBJ2-7	.	TRBD2	TGTGCCAGCAGCCCGACTAGCGGTGTTAGCTCCTACGAGCAGTACTTC	CASSPTSGVSSYEQYF
TRBV30	TRBJ1-3	.	TRBD1	TGTGCCTGGACAGGGGGGGGAAACACCATATATTTT	CAWTGGGNTIYF
TRBV4-1	TRBJ2-2	few	TRBD2	TGCGCCAGCAGCCCGGGACTAATAACCGGGGAGCTGTTTTTT	CASSPGLITGELFF
TRBV19	TRBJ2-2	.	TRBD2	TGTGCCAGTAGTGTACTAGCGGGGGCCGACACCGGGGAGCTGTTTTTT	CASSVLAGADTGELFF
TRBV27	TRBJ1-5	.	.	TGTGCCAGCAGTTTACTAGGAGACCAGCCCCAGCATTTT	CASSLLGDQPQHF
TRBV12-3/TRBV12-4	TRBJ1-3	.	.	TGTGCCAGCGGCCCCACCGGAAACACCATATATTTT	CASGPTGNTIYF
TRBV2	TRBJ1-2	few	.	TGTGCCACCCACGGGGGCCTTGGCTACACCTTC	CATHGGLGYTF
TRBV14	TRBJ2-2	.	TRBD1	TGTGCCAGCAGCGAGAGGACAGGGGCTCTTTCCGGGGAGCTGTTTTTT	CASSERTGALSGELFF
TRBV9	TRBJ1-2	.	.	TGTGCCAGCAGCGAGGGGTGGGGAGGGTATGGCTACACCTTC	CASSEGWGGYGYTF
TRBV7-9	TRBJ1-6	.	TRBD1	TGTGCCAGCAGCCCCCCTCGTGAGGGGGCTTCACCCCTCCACTTT	CASSPPREGASPLHF
TRBV14	TRBJ2-7	.	TRBD2	TGTGCCAGCAGCCAAGCGGGGACTAGCGGGTTATACGAGCAGTACTTC	CASSQAGTSGLYEQYF
TRBV13	TRBJ2-5	.	TRBD1	TGTGCCAGCAGCCTAACACAGCTTCTGGACAGGGAAGAGACCCAGTACTTC	CASSLTQLLDREETQYF
TRBV2	TRBJ2-3	once	.	TGTGCCAGCAGTGAATGGAAAGGGGCAGATACGCAGTATTTT	CASSEWKGADTQYF
TRBV2	TRBJ2-1	once	.	TGTGCCAGCAGTGTAACTGAACTAGTGGTTAATGAGCAGTTCTTC	CASSVTELVVNEQFF
TRBV7-2	TRBJ1-5	few	.	TGTGCCAGCAGCGGCGCGGGGGCACAGCCCCAGCATTTT	CASSGAGAQPQHF
TRBV19	TRBJ2-2	medium-sized	.	TGTGCCAGTAGTAAACGGGAAGACGGGGAGCTGTTTTTT	CASSKREDGELFF
TRBV27	TRBJ2-7	.	.	TGTGCCAGCAGTTTAACCCCCGGACTTACCTACGAGCAGTACTTC	CASSLTPGLTYEQYF
TRBV30	TRBJ2-7	once	.	TGTGCCTGGAGTGTTTCAGCCGAGCAGTACTTC	CAWSVSAEQYF
TRBV5-1	TRBJ2-2	.	TRBD2	TGCGCCAGCAGTTATGGACTAGCGGGAGGGCTAAACACCGGGGAGCTGTTTTTT	CASSYGLAGGLNTGELFF
TRBV30	TRBJ1-2	.	.	TGTGCCTGGAGTGTCGCTGGTGGCTACACCTTC	CAWSVAGGYTF
TRBV5-1	TRBJ1-1	.	.	TGCGCCAGCAGCTTGGGACAGACTTCTGCCACTGAAGCTTTCTTT	CASSLGQTSATEAFF